One and the same sample provided the 13 T cell receptor beta chains below, sequenced in a study of blood T cell repertoires in COVID-19. TCRdb keeps only in-frame clones here, not all; method: immunoSEQ multiplex PCR. The table records 150,000 to 200,000 clones, more than 75% of them present only once. The sequenced sample consisted of peripheral blood. These receptor sequences come from a human donor in a cohort sampled during active COVID-19.

The chain employs TRBV5-5 and TRBJ2-2, with D possibly matching TRBD1 (6 bases). The CDR3 is 16 amino acids. Germline V CDR1 and CDR2: SGHKS, YYEKEE (reference sequence). V lost 3 bases and J lost 5, with 17 bases in between. This chain's CDR3 is CASSSPGQPITGELFF. In DNA form, the CDR3 reads TGTGCCAGCAGCTCCCCGGGACAACCGATTACCGGGGAGCTGTTTTTT.

This clone appeared once. This chain links TRBV7-9 with TRBJ2-2, with a tentative D call TRBD2 (5 bases). The CDR3 covers 12 residues. Germline lookup yields CDR1 SEHNR and CDR2 FQNEAQ (reference sequence). V dropped 5 bases and J dropped 8 bases, with 9 bases sitting between them. DNA for the CDR3: TGTGCCAGCAGCCGGGATGGGGGGGAGCTGTTTTTT. Translating gives CASSRDGGELFF.

The V and J genes are TRBV4-3 and TRBJ2-6; 10 nucleotides agree with TRBD2. From germline, CDR1 is LGHNA and CDR2 YSLEER. CDR3 length: 21 amino acids. Trimming removed 0 bases from V and 4 bases from J; junction bases left unmatched: 15. The CDR3 nucleotides read TGCGCCAGCAGCCAAGATAGATGGACTAGCGGTTCCCATGGGGGGGCCAACGTCCTGACTTTC. This encodes CASSQDRWTSGSHGGANVLTF.

The chain couples TRBV3-1 (or the pseudogene TRBV3-2) to TRBJ2-5; the match to TRBD2 covers 7 bases. Trimming at V came to 4 bases and at J to 10 bases, leaving 3 bases not matched to a gene. The CDR3 runs to 11 residues. Germline CDR1 and CDR2: LGHDT and YNNKEL (reference sequence). In DNA form, the CDR3 reads TGTGCCAGCAGCCCCGGGACTATCCAGTACTTC. Translation: CASSPGTIQYF.

CDR3 in amino acids: CASSVEALGGLGDYGYTF. The CDR3 DNA reads TGTGCCAGCAGCGTCGAAGCCTTGGGGGGGCTCGGGGACTATGGCTACACCTTC. The V gene is TRBV9, the J gene TRBJ1-2; D might be TRBD1 (6 bases). Per the germline V gene, CDR1 is SGDLS and CDR2 is YYNGEE. This CDR3 is built from 18 residues. V gave up 2 bases and J gave up 3 bases, with 23 bases separating them.

This clone was recorded many times. This chain connects TRBV5-8 to TRBJ2-7; TRBD2 might be the D (5 bases). Germline CDR1 SGHTS, CDR2 YDEGEE. The CDR3 extends over 16 amino acids. V lost 5 bases and J 0 bases, leaving 18 bases between the germline ends. The chain's CDR3 is CASRGSAGLHSYEQYF. For the CDR3, the DNA is TGTGCCAGCAGGGGGAGTGCAGGCTTACACTCCTACGAGCAGTACTTC.

The chain combines TRBV6-5 with TRBJ2-7; TRBD1 matches 9 bases. The CDR3 length is 12 residues. V lost 7 bases, J lost 7 bases, and 5 bases stayed unmatched. The germline V gene has CDR1 MNHEY and CDR2 SVGAGI. The CDR3 nucleotides are TGTGCCAGCAAGACCGGGACAGGGGAGCAGTACTTC. This codes for CASKTGTGEQYF.

This clone was observed a single time. The chain recombines TRBV12-3 or TRBV12-4 with TRBJ2-2; tentative D call: TRBD2 (6 bases). Trimming took 6 bases from V and 6 from J, leaving 11 bases between them. This CDR3 is built from 13 residues. The CDR3 here is CASSLREAGELFF. The CDR3 DNA is TGTGCCAGCAGCCTCAGGGAGGCCGGGGAGCTGTTTTTT.

The rearrangement links TRBV6-5 to TRBJ1-2, with 7 bases aligning to TRBD1. Unmatched junction bases numbered 6, after V lost 0 bases and J lost 2 bases. The germline V gene encodes CDR1 MNHEY and CDR2 SVGAGI. The CDR3 runs 16 residues. The CDR3: CASSYSTGKPNYGYTF. As DNA, the CDR3 is TGTGCCAGCAGTTACTCGACAGGGAAACCAAACTATGGCTACACCTTC.

The chain joins TRBV7-9 to TRBJ2-1, with 9 positions matching TRBD2. V gave up 6 bases and J gave up 0 bases; unmatched junction bases: 6. The CDR3 is 16 residues long. The germline gives CDR1 SEHNR, CDR2 FQNEAQ (reference sequence). The CDR3 sequence is CASRVAGGSSYNEQFF. The CDR3 bases are TGTGCCAGCAGGGTCGCGGGGGGGAGCTCCTACAATGAGCAGTTCTTC. Drawing the rest from reference TRBV7-9 and TRBJ2-1, the complete variable domain is DTGVSQNPRHKITKRGQNVTFRCDPISEHNRLYWYRQTLGQGPEFLTYFQNEAQLEKSRLLSDRFSAERPKGSFSTLEIQRTEQGDSAMYLCASRVAGGSSYNEQFFGPGTRLTVL.

V usage is TRBV7-2 and J usage is TRBJ2-7; 13 bases map to TRBD2. Trimming at V came to 1 base and at J to 4 bases, leaving 4 bases not matched to a gene. The CDR3 loop spans 16 amino acids. The germline V gene encodes CDR1 SGHTA and CDR2 FQGNSA. The CDR3 DNA sequence: TGTGCCAGCAGCTTAGGGGGACTAGCGGGACCATACGAGCAGTACTTC. As protein: CASSLGGLAGPYEQYF.

The chain couples TRBV2 to TRBJ2-1, with TRBD1 matching 10 bases. V was pared by 8 bases and J by 0 bases, with 1 base of the junction left unmatched. The germline V gene encodes CDR1 SNHLY and CDR2 FYNNEI. CDR3 length equals 14 residues. The CDR3 reads CASRQGASYNEQFF. The CDR3, as DNA: TGTGCCAGCCGACAGGGGGCCTCCTACAATGAGCAGTTCTTC.

The chain employs TRBV11-2 and TRBJ1-3; perhaps TRBD1 as D (5 bases). V shed 5 bases and J shed 0 bases, with 11 bases lying between them. Germline lookup yields CDR1 SGHAT and CDR2 FQNNGV. The CDR3 contains 15 residues. As DNA, the CDR3 is TGTGCCAGCAGCCAGGGACTGTTCTCTGGAAACACCATATATTTT. It codes for CASSQGLFSGNTIYF.